This T cell receptor beta chain was recorded in a study of T cell repertoires in cytomegalovirus infection. From the reads, TCRdb called clonotypes with MiXCR, one entry per CDR3 protein. The sample holds hundreds of thousands of distinct CDR3 sequences, less than 20% seen once. The table lists this clonotype with a few counts. No antigen is known for it. The CDR3 is made up of 14 amino acids. V was pared by 10 bases and J by 5 bases, with 17 bases between. Looked up from germline, CDR1 is MNHNY and CDR2 is SVGAGI (reference sequence). Findings and limits, study-wide: The ex vivo response showed dominance by HLA-C-restricted CMV-specific TCR beta clonotypes. Carriers of CMV and the relevant HLA type were discriminated by public TCR beta frequency.

This rearrangement joins TRBV6-6 to TRBJ2-2, with D tentatively TRBD1 or TRBD2 (5 bases each). The origin of this receptor is a human donor in good health (CMV status not recorded). Some clones in this sample may be carry-over from other donors' samples. The sequenced material came from PBMCs. In DNA, the CDR3 is TGTGCCACCCGGACCGGGACGGCGACCGGGGAGCTGTTTTTT. This gives the protein CATRTGTATGELFF.